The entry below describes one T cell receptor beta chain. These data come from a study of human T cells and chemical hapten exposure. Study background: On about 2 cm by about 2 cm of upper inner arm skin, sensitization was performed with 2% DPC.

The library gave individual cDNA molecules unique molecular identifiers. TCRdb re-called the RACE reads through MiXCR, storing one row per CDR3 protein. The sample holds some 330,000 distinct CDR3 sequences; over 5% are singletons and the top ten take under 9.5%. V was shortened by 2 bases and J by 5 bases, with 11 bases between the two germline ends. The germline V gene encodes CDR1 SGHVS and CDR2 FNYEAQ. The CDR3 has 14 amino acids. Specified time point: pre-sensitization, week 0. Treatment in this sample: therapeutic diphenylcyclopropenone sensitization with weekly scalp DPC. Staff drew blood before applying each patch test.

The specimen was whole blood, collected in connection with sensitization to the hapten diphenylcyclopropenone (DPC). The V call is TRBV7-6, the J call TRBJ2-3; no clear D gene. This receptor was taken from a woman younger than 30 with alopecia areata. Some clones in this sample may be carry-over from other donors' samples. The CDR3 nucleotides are TGTGCCAGCAGCTTAAGAGGAGCACAAGATACGCAGTATTTT. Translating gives CASSLRGAQDTQYF.